One sample yielded the 7 T cell receptor beta chains listed below, sequenced in a study of cytomegalovirus exposure and HLA in healthy donors. Produced via immunoSEQ multiplex PCR; TCRdb's table is partial and in-frame only. The repertoire has tens of thousands of clones, 90% to 97% of them found once; the top ten carry around 1.2%. Sequenced material: PBMCs. These receptors were collected from a woman between 18 and 29 years old in good health and CMV-seronegative.

The J gene is TRBJ1-5, the V gene TRBV27, with D perhaps TRBD1 (6 bases). Germline loops: CDR1 MNHEY, CDR2 SMNVEV (reference sequence). The V end lost 5 bases, the J end lost 0 bases, and 14 bases lay between the germline ends. The CDR3 covers 16 residues. The CDR3 DNA follows: TGTGCCAGCAGTCCACAGGGAACCCATAGCAATCAGCCCCAGCATTTT. Residues: CASSPQGTHSNQPQHF.

V and J are TRBV9 and TRBJ2-1; 16 bases are a match to TRBD2. Germline CDR1 and CDR2: SGDLS and YYNGEE. Trimming cost V 7 bases and J 0 bases; bases outside gene matches: 16. This CDR3 has 21 amino acids. CDR3 in amino acids: CASRSGTSGRVLLSSYNEQFF. CDR3 DNA: TGTGCCAGCCGGTCCGGGACTAGCGGGAGGGTTCTCTTAAGCTCCTACAATGAGCAGTTCTTC.

The chain recombines TRBV7-3 with TRBJ2-3; D not certain. V lost 5 bases and J 6 bases, leaving 9 bases between the germline ends. CDR3 length: 12 amino acids. The germline V gene has CDR1 SGHTA and CDR2 FQGTGA. DNA for the CDR3: TGTGCCAGCAGCCCCCAGAGGGATACGCAGTATTTT. It codes for CASSPQRDTQYF. Full variable domain (outside the CDR3, taken from reference TRBV7-3 and TRBJ2-3): GAGVSQTPSNKVTEKGKYVELRCDPISGHTALYWYRQSLGQGPEFLIYFQGTGAADDSGLPNDRFFAVRPEGSVSTLKIQRTERGDSAVYLCASSPQRDTQYFGPGTRLTVL.

This clone was seen only a few times. The V gene is TRBV7-9, the J gene TRBJ2-2; D remains unclear. Germline loops: CDR1 SEHNR, CDR2 FQNEAQ (reference sequence). This CDR3 contains 14 residues. The ends were cut back, 5 bases at V and 0 bases at J, with 7 bases in the middle. The CDR3 bases are TGTGCCAGCAGCCCCACGGCGAACACCGGGGAGCTGTTTTTT. Protein product: CASSPTANTGELFF.

The chain carries TRBV5-4 and TRBJ2-3; maybe TRBD1 (5 bases). Germline V lookup: CDR1 SGHNT, CDR2 YYREEE (reference sequence). The CDR3 extends over 15 amino acids. V was clipped by 0 bases and J by 2 bases, with 10 bases between them. CDR3 in amino acids: CASSLVVGLTDTQYF. Written as DNA, the CDR3 is TGTGCCAGCAGCTTGGTTGTGGGGCTCACAGATACGCAGTATTTT.

This chain links TRBV9 with TRBJ2-6; D unresolved. The CDR3 totals 15 residues. Trimming shortened V by 2 bases and J by 0 bases, and 6 bases separated the two germline ends. Germline V gene lookup returns CDR1 SGDLS and CDR2 YYNGEE. The CDR3 loop reads CASSVVASGANVLTF. CDR3 bases: TGTGCCAGCAGCGTCGTGGCCTCTGGGGCCAACGTCCTGACTTTC.

The J gene is TRBJ1-4, the V gene TRBV27; TRBD1 is a possible D gene (6 bases). With 1 base removed from V and 14 bases from J, the gap between germline ends came to 14 bases. Germline loops: CDR1 MNHEY, CDR2 SMNVEV (reference sequence). CDR3 length: 13 amino acids. CDR3 nucleotides: TGTGCCAGCAGTTTATGGGAAGGGGGTCCCCTGTTTTTT. Translation: CASSLWEGGPLFF.